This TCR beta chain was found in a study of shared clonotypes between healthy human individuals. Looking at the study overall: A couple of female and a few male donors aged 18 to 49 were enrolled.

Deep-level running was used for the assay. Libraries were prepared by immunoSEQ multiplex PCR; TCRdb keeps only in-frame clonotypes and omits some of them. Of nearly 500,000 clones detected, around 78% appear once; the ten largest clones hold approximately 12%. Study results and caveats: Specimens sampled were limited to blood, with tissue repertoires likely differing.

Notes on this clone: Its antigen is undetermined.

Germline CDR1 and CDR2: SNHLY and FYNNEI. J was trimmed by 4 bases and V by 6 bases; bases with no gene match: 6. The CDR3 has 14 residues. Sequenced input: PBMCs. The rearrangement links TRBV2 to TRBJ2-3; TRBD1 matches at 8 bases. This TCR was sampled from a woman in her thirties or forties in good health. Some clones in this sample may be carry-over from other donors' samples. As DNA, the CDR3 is TGTGCCAGCAGGACCGGGACAGGACCAGATACGCAGTATTTT. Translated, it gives CASRTGTGPDTQYF.